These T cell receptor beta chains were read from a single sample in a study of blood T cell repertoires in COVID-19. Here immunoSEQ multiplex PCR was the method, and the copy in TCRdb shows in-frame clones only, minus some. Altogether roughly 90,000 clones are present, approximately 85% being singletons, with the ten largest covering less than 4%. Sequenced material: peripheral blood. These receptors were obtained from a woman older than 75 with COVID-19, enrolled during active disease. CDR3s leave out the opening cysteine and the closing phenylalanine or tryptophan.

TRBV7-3	ASRKGGMGLGHTDTQY
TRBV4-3	ASSQDAGVGAQH
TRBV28	ASSPQGSKREQY
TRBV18	ASSSTGIGYGYT
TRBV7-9	ASSFLYRATYNEQF
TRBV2	ASAIQETQY
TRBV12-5	ASGTQGANTQY
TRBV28	ASSLIPPTGAEAF
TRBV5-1	ASSESNPSVKKLF
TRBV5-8	ASSLILAADTQY
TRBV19	ASSRSTYNEQF
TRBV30	AWSVRDTQY
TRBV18	ASSFDRSPYEQY
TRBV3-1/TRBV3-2	ASSQEYQGGNQPQH
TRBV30	AWSGFGQTGLAKDTQY
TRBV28	ASRSGPSGNTIY
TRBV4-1	ASSQGPGNSNQPQH
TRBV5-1	ASSLARGLAGVWNEQF
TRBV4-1	ASSQDGGGRLDRNTIY
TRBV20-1	SASNQETQY
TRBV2	ASSETSGGPTAYNEQF
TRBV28	ASSLRRSGEKLF
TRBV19	ASSIGRAGELF
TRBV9	ASSVAGVPYEQY
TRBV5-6	ASNPTGVEYGYT
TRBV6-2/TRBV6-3	ASSGTLGGQGRAF
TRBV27	ASSLLKWGGSYNEQF
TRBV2	ASSPGGGQPQH
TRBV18	ASSLLRGQDTGANVLT
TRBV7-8	ASGPNSKHHI
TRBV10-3	AISDTYSSYEQY
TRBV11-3	ASSGKSGNEQF
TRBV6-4	ASSPEENQPQH
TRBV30	AWGGQVHGQPQH
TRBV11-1	ASSLRWGDTEAF
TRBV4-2	ASSQERGSSYNSPLH
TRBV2	ASSHPVEAYEQY
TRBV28	GVGQGTYGYT
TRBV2	ASKSQSAGPLH
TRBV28	ASIGGTKQY
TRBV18	ASSPDRVANEQF
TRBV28	ASSIGLAGGPGEQY
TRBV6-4	ASSPWSELNTEAF
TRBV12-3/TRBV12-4	ASSLLRSTEAF